Listed here is a single TCR beta chain. Its antigen is unknown. Germline loops: CDR1 MDHEN, CDR2 SYDVKM. Trimming took off 3 bases at V and 0 bases at J, with 8 bases between the two ends. The CDR3 covers 14 residues. These data belong to a study of T cell responses to AZD1222 COVID-19 vaccine. This table comes from immunoSEQ multiplex PCR, and its TCRdb copy is limited to in-frame clones, with some not included. The repertoire includes some 150,000 clones, more than 85% of them detected once, and approximately 3.3% sits in the top ten. Second-dose timings of about 4 or about 12 weeks were pooled. Study observations and caveats: The study found vaccine-associated CD4 TCRs spanning spike, dominant at 160-218 and 743-854.

This specimen was peripheral blood, taken 28 days after the second AZD1222 dose. The chain couples TRBV28 to TRBJ1-1, with a possible D match to TRBD1 (5 bases). This sequence originates from an adult who received the AZD1222 COVID-19 vaccine. CDR3 bases: TGTGCCAGCAGTTTGGGCAGGGTGAACACTGAAGCTTTCTTT. The encoded protein is CASSLGRVNTEAFF.